Detailed here is one TCR beta chain. Donors in Cohort 3 who had recovered were those with two negative PCRs, healthcare professional clearance, or resolution of their symptoms. Germline lookup yields CDR1 LNHNV and CDR2 YYDKDF (reference sequence). The CDR3 loop spans 15 amino acids. The germline V and J ends were trimmed by 3 bases and 1 base, with 7 bases remaining between them. This specimen comes from a study of blood T cell repertoires in COVID-19. As for the study in general: Samples came from the United States, Italy and Spain, spanning acute and convalescent COVID-19.

In the authors' methods: How many nucleated cells were present was estimated from reference gene primer amplification. Measured with immunoSEQ multiplex PCR; TCRdb has only the in-frame clones, and not every one. V and J calls and clone size are as listed in that table; D and trimming were resolved from the DNA. This sample yields 150,000 to 250,000 clones, of which about nine tenths are seen a single time; 2% to 2.5% belongs to the top ten. The genes are TRBV15 and TRBJ2-6; possibly TRBD1 for D (5 bases). This receptor was identified in a woman in her twenties or thirties who had recovered from COVID-19. The source material was PBMCs or T cells enriched from blood (not recorded which). CDR3 coding DNA: TGTGCCACCAGCAGTCACAGGTCTGGGGCCAACGTCCTGACTTTC. This codes for CATSSHRSGANVLTF.